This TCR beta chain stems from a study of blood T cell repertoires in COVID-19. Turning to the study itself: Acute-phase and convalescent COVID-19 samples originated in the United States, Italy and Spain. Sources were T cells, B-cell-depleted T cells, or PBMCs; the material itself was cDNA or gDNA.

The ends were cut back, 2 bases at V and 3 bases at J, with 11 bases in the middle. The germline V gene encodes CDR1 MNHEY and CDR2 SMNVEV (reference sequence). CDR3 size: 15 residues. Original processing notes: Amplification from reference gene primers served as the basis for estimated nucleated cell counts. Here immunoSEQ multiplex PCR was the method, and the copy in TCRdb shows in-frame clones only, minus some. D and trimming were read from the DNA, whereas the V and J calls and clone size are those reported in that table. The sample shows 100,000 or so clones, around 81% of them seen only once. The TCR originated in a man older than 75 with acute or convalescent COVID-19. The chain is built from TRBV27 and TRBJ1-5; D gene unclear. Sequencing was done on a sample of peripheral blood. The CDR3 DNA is TGTGCCAGCAGTTTAAACTCGGGGTACAATCAGCCCCAGCATTTT. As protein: CASSLNSGYNQPQHF.